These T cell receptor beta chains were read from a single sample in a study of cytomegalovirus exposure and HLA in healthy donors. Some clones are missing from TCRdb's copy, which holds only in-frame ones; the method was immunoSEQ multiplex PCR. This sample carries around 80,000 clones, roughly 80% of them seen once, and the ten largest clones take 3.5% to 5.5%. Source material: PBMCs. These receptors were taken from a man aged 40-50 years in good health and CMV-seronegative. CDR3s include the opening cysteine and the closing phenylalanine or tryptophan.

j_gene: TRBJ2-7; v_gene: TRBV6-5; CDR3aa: CASSYSTAGRSYEQYF
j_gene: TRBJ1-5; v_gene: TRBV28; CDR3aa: CASTPKTGLDQPQHF
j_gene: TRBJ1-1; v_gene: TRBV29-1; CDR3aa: CSGDRLNTEAFF
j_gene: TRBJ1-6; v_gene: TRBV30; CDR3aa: CAWTTTGQAESPLHF
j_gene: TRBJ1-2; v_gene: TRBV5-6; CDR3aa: CASSLPPGGYTF
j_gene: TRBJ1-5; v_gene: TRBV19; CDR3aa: CASSISAGGRGPQHF
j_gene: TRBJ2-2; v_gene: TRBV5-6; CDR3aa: CASSLGLAVNTGELFF
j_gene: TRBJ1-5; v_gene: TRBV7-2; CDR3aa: CASSYTGWDQPQHF
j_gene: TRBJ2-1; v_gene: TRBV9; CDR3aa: CASSVGLAGVMYEQFF
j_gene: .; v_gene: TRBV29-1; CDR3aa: CSVDRGQGLSYEQYF
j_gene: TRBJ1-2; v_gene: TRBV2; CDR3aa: CASSKGWGEVYTF
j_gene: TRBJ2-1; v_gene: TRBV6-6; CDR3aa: CASSPPPGQGYNEQFF
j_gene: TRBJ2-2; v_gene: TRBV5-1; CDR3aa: CASSTPGLAGTGELFF
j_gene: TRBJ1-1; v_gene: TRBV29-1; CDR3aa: CSAARGQREAFF
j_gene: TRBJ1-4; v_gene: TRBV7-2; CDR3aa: CASSSRVGGANEKLFF
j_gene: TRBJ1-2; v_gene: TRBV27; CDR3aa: CASSFSGTGHGYTF
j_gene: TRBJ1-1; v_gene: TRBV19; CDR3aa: CASSIGWGVTEAFF
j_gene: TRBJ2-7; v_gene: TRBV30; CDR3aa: CAWSVTGRSSYEQYF
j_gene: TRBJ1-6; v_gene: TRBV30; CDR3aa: CAWTSGQLSSYNSPLHF
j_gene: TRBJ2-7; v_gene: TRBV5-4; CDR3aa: CASSLAGIAGVGEQYF
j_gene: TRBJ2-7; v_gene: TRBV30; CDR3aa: CAWRKRSSYEQYF
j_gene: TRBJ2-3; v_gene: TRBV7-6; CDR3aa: CASSRTTGADTQYF
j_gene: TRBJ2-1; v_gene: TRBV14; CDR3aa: CASSQLLRGGNEQFF
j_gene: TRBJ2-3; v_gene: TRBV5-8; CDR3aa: CASSLAGADTQYF
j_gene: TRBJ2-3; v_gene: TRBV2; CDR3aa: CASSDSPRGTDTQYF
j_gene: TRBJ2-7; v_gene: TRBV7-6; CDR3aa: CASSLAGGYEQYF
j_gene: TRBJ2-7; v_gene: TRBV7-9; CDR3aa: CASSPGGHEQYF
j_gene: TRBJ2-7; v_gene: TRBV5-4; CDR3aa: CAYQGLGYEQYF
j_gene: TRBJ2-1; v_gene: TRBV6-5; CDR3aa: CASSYGGEQFF
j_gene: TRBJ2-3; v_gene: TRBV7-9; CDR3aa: CASSSPTSGDSTDTQYF
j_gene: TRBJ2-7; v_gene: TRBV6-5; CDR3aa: CASSYSTGEQYF
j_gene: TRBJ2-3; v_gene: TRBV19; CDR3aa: CASSIGAGDGTDTQYF
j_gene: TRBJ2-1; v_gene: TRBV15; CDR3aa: CATSRERGLAGANEQFF
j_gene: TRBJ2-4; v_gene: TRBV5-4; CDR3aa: CASSAGTGLSNIQYF
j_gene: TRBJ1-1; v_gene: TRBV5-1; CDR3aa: CASSQEGIMNTEAFF
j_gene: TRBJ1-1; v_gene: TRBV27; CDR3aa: CASGPAGYGEAFF
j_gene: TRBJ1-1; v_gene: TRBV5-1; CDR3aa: CASRFPGTGNTEAFF
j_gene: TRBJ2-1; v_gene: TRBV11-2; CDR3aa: CASSPQDRRRLVQFF